The TCR beta chain under discussion was sequenced for a study of blood T cell repertoires in COVID-19 (dated by TCRdb to 2018 to 2020). With respect to the entire study: The collaborator samples originated in the United States, Italy and Spain and spanned the acute and convalescent phases of COVID-19. Deeply sampled blood TCRbeta repertoires from subjects exposed to, actively infected with, or recovered from COVID-19 were included in the dataset. The sample metadata nearly always contained a de-identified subject ID, COVID-19 status, age in years and sex. The repertoires were made available in a free public database intended to serve as a resource for research on the immune response to SARS-CoV-2. The prospective study material was composed of cDNA or gDNA derived from T cells, B-cell-depleted T cells, or PBMCs. Where HLA class I and class II types were available, the types were taken from metadata supplied by the sample provider, not from assay-based typing. The samples were drawn from the first 160 participants of the ongoing ImmuneRACE study and from 1,254 subjects provided by 6 global collaborators. The full study reports these points: The amount of clinical and demographic metadata varied by source and participant and was provided uncurated.

TCRbeta CDR3 regions were amplified from genomic DNA by means of the immunoSEQ Assay, a bias-controlled multiplex PCR. The paper's processing steps were these. Nucleated cell counts per sample were estimated from amplification of reference gene primers within the assay. Sequence reads were collapsed and filtered to measure the absolute abundance of every unique TCRbeta CDR3 rearrangement. For each sample, productive Simpson clonality was calculated as the square root of Simpson's diversity index across productive rearrangements. TCRdb mirrors the immuneACCESS table, restricted to in-frame sequences. Some clones are absent from its copies; in checked studies, under half trace to an unresolved V gene, and the reason for the others is unknown. That table gives V, J and clone size, and the DNA gave D and trimming. For this sample there are about 80,000 clones; 78% appear just once. The ten largest account for about a sixth of the sample.

The collaborating institutions used their own protocols to collect whole blood in K2EDTA tubes. Collaborator samples were shipped for TCRbeta analysis as frozen whole blood, isolated PBMCs, or DNA extracted from either sample type. The germline V gene encodes CDR1 MNHEY and CDR2 SVGEGT. Trimmed from V: 3 bases; trimmed from J: 0 bases; junction bases lacking a gene match: 5. From the cysteine up to the phenylalanine, the CDR3 has a length of 17 residues. Just CDR3 DNA is preserved here, 51 bases in frame from base 1. On this clone: This clone's antigen is unknown. Per-base qualities were not stored, and no clone one base away is much larger.

This sequence originates from a human donor in a cohort sampled during active COVID-19. The chain is assembled from TRBV6-2 or TRBV6-3 and TRBJ1-5; 10 of the junction bases match TRBD1. Sample: peripheral blood. The nucleotides are TGTGCCAGCAGTTATCCGACAGGGGGCGATAGCAATCAGCCCCAGCATTTT. This gives the protein CASSYPTGGDSNQPQHF.